The subject of this entry is one T cell receptor beta chain. The antigen remains undetermined. The junction departs from germline at one end; a sequencing error may be responsible. The sample originates from a study of cytomegalovirus exposure and HLA in healthy donors. Looking at the study overall: Some 85 million unique TCRs from HLA-typed donors were held in an early data release.

Whole-study findings and limits: A later analysis revealed that TCR association rates differed between HLA loci, peaking at DRB1 and bottoming out at HLA-C. Presence/absence analysis assumed near-uniform sequencing depth across donors. In vitro checks showed that three CMV-associated chains really do target CMV antigens.

Per the germline V gene, CDR1 is SSHAT and CDR2 is FNYEAQ (reference sequence). The CDR3 has 14 residues. Vbeta (60) and Jbeta (13) primers were used in the PCR. Sequenced by immunoSEQ multiplex PCR; TCRdb stores in-frame clones only, minus some. The sample lists approximately 110,000 clones, roughly 77% occurring once. The sequenced material came from PBMCs. The V gene is TRBV7-7, the J gene TRBJ1-4, with no clear D. This TCR was recovered from a woman aged 25 to 45 in good health and CMV-seronegative. This CDR3 is CASSLAGRNEKLFF. The DNA of the CDR3 is TGTGCTAGCAGCTTAGCGGGCAGAAATGAAAAACTGTTTTTT.